This TCR beta chain was obtained from a study of T cell responses to AZD1222 COVID-19 vaccine. Study-level points and caveats: At baseline, seropositivity was found in only 5 to 7 AZD1222 recipients. Donors were mostly white British, more females; clonal diversity possibly underestimated.

Using immunoSEQ multiplex PCR, the repertoire was profiled, and TCRdb retains in-frame clones only, with some absent. The repertoire consists of 150,000 or so clones, with about 88% occurring once and the leading ten covering 6.9%. Germline CDR1 reads SNHLY; CDR2 reads FYNNEI. CDR3 length: 15 amino acids. The ends were cut back, 3 bases at V and 0 bases at J, with 10 bases in the middle. Of note for this clone: Its antigen is unknown.

Sequencing used peripheral blood, obtained after recovery from COVID-19. This chain uses TRBV2 with TRBJ2-3, with a possible D match to TRBD1 (6 bases). This TCR was recovered from an adult who had recovered from COVID-19. The CDR3 DNA reads as TGTGCCAGCAGTGAGGAACAGGGTAGCACAGATACGCAGTATTTT. It yields the protein CASSEEQGSTDTQYF.